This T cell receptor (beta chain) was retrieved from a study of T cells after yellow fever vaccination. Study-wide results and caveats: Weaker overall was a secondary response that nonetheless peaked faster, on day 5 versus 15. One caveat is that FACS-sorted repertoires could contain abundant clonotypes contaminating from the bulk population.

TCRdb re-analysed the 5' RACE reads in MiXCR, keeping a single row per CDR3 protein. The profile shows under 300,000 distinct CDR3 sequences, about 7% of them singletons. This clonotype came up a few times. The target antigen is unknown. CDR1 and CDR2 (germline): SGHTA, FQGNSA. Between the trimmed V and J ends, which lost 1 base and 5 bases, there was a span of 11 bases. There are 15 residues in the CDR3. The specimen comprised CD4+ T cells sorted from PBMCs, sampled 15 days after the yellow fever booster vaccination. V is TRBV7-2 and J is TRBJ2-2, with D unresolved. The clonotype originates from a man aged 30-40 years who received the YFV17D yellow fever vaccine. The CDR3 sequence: CASSLGPSETGELFF. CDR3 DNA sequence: TGTGCCAGCAGCTTAGGACCCAGCGAGACCGGGGAGCTGTTTTTT.